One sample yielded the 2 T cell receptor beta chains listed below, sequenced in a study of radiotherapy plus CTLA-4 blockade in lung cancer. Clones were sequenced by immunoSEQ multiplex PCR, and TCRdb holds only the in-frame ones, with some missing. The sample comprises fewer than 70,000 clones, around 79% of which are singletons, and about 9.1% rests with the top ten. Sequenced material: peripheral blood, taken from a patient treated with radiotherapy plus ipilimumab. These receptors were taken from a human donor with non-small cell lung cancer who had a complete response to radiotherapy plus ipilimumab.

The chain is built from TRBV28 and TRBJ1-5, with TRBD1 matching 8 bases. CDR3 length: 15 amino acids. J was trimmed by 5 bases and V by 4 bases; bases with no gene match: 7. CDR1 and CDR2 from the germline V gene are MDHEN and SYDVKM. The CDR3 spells CASSSETGAYQPQHF. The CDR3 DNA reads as TGTGCCAGCAGTTCGGAGACAGGGGCGTATCAGCCCCAGCATTTT.

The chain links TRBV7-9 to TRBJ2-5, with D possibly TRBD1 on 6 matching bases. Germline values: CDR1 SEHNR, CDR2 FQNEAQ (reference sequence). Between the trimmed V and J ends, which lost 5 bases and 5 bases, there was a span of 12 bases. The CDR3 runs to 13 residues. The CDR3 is CASSGGRGETQYF. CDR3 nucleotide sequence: TGTGCCAGCAGCGGGGGCAGAGGGGAGACCCAGTACTTC.